This TCR beta chain was identified in a study of T cell changes during pregnancy in multiple sclerosis. This table comes from immunoSEQ multiplex PCR, and its TCRdb copy is limited to in-frame clones, with some not included. The sample has about 47,000 clones, 80% to 95% seen once; the top ten hold about 0.99%. Sequenced here: peripheral blood, sampled after pregnancy. This TCR came from a female donor with multiple sclerosis, enrolled in a pregnancy study.

CDR3 nucleotide sequence: TGTGCCAGTAGTATAGATGGGGCCCACACAGGTCCGATCTACGAGCAGTACTTC. This gives the protein CASSIDGAHTGPIYEQYF. J is TRBJ2-7 and V is TRBV19, with a weak D call TRBD1 (5 bases). The V gene lost 0 bases and the J gene lost 3 bases, with 21 bases spanning the gap. The CDR3 length is 18 residues. Looked up from germline, CDR1 is LNHDA and CDR2 is SQIVND (reference sequence).